These T cell receptor beta chains were read from a single sample in a study of Ad26.COV2.S vaccination and SARS-CoV-2 variants. Profiled with immunoSEQ multiplex PCR; TCRdb holds only in-frame clones, not every one. The data contain about 440,000 clones, around 85% of them singletons. The material was peripheral blood, obtained in a trial of Ad26.COV2.S vaccine versus placebo. All receptors derive from a person between 18 and 60 years old who received the Ad26.COV2.S COVID-19 vaccine or a placebo. The conserved cysteine and the conserved F or W are not part of the CDR3 here. For some rows the clone size is stated as once, few or many, or as a class when expanded; others skip it.

once	TRBV5-8	ASSLGVGQF
-	TRBV19	ASSIRNNPTGGRDEAF
-	TRBV5-1	ASSLAGSDGNTIY
-	TRBV5-4	ASSPQSGTQETQY
-	TRBV6-2/TRBV6-3	ASSYARNTEAF
-	TRBV11-3	ASSPTAAGLGELF
-	TRBV12-3/TRBV12-4	ASSLTSDTQY
-	TRBV19	ASSTGTGSSYEQY
-	TRBV30	AWSGTGATYEQY
-	TRBV7-2	ASSYWGVGADEQY
once	TRBV5-4	ASSLDVWTANSPLH
-	TRBV24-1	ATSDLQTSAYNEQF
-	TRBV6-5	ASSYGVFGELF
-	TRBV5-4	ASSPGTGAMNTEAF
-	TRBV28	ASTPAPGEQY
-	TRBV29-1	SVTSRADTYNEQF
-	TRBV7-3	ASSLGTGTDTQY
-	TRBV3-1/TRBV3-2	ASSQSKRAGVIGQETQY
-	TRBV18	ASSPQGQEQPQH
-	TRBV6-1	ASSELTAMNTEAF
-	TRBV5-6	ASSLTTTNTGELF
-	TRBV7-2	ASSLWPAAEQY
-	TRBV5-1	ASSRGEGNTIY
-	TRBV5-1	ASSVVNKYQETQY
-	TRBV30	AWSAPAYEQY
-	TRBV2	ASSALTGGYGYT
-	TRBV19	ASSLSLGTEAF
-	TRBV5-6	ASSLGDTQY
-	TRBV6-6	ASKSVANYGYT